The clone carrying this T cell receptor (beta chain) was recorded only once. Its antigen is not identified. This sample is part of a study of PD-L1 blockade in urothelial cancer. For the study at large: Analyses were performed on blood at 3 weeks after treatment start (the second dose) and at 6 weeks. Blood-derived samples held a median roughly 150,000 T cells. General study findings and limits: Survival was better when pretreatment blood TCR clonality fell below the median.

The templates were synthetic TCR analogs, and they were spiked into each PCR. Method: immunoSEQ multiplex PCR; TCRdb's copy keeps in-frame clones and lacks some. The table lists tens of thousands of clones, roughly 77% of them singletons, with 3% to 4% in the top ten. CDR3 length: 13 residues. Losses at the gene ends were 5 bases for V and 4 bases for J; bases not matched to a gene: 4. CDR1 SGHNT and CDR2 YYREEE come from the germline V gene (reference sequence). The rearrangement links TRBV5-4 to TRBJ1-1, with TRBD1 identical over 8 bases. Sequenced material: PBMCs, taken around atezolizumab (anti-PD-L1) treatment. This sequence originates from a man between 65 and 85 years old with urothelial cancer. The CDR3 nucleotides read TGTGCCAGCAGAGGGGACAGGATCACTGAAGCTTTCTTT. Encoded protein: CASRGDRITEAFF.